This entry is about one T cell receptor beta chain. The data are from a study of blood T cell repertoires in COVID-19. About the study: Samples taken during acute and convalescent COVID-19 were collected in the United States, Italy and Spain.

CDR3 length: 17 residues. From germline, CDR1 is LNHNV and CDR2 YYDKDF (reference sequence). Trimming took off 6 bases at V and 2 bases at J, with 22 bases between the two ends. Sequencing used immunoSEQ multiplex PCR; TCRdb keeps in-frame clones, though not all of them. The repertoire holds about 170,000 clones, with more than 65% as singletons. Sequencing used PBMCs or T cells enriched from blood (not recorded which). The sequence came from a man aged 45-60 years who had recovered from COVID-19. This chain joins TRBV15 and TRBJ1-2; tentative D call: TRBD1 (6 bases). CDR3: CATRGERRGRGNYGYTF. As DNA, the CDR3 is TGTGCCACCAGGGGAGAAAGGCGGGGGCGCGGAAACTATGGCTACACCTTC.